These 26 T cell receptor beta chains were sequenced from one sample in a study of cytomegalovirus exposure and HLA in healthy donors. PCR amplification relied on 60 Vbeta primers (plus 13 Jbeta primers). This table comes from immunoSEQ multiplex PCR, and its TCRdb copy is limited to in-frame clones, with some not included. The table lists 200,000 or so clones. Sequences were obtained from PBMCs. These receptors all stem from a girl between 2 and 10 years old in good health and CMV-seropositive.

The chain's CDR3 is CAGRQGPVEKLFF. In nucleotides, the CDR3 is TGTGCCGGCCGACAGGGCCCCGTTGAAAAACTGTTTTTT. The gene calls are TRBV6-1 and TRBJ1-4; TRBD1 matches 7 bases. Germline loops: CDR1 MNHNS, CDR2 SASEGT. The junction had 10 bases not matched to a gene; V was cut back by 11 bases and J by 7 bases. This CDR3 contains 13 residues.

V is TRBV7-2 and J is TRBJ2-7; the match to TRBD2 covers 7 bases. Germline values: CDR1 SGHTA, CDR2 FQGNSA. The CDR3 totals 15 residues. V shed 2 bases, J shed 2 bases, and the junction held 6 bases outside the gene matches. The CDR3 loop is CASSLSGTNTYEQYF. In DNA, the CDR3 is TGTGCCAGCAGCTTATCCGGGACTAATACCTACGAGCAGTACTTC. Combining the CDR3 with reference TRBV7-2 and TRBJ2-7 gives the whole variable domain GAGVSQSPSNKVTEKGKDVELRCDPISGHTALYWYRQSLGQGLEFLIYFQGNSAPDKSGLPSDRFSAERTGGSVSTLTIQRTQQEDSAVYLCASSLSGTNTYEQYFGPGTRLTVT.

The J gene is TRBJ1-2, the V gene TRBV28; 7 bases line up with TRBD1. J lost 6 bases, V lost 6 bases, and 10 bases had no gene match. CDR1 and CDR2 from the germline V gene are MDHEN and SYDVKM. The CDR3 length is 14 residues. This CDR3 is CASSLQTGENGYTF. In DNA, the CDR3 is TGTGCCAGCAGCCTTCAAACAGGGGAGAATGGCTACACCTTC.

In regard to this clone: The germline gene is not matched at one end of the junction; a read error may be the cause. The rearrangement uses TRBV6-1 and TRBJ1-6, with 8 bases fitting TRBD1. The length of the CDR3 is 17 residues. Germline V CDR1 and CDR2: MNHNS, SASEGT. CDR3 loop: CASIEWTGKGVWSPLHF. CDR3 nucleotide sequence: TGTGCCAGCATTGAATGGACAGGGAAGGGTGTTTGGTCACCCCTCCACTTT.

The J gene is TRBJ2-1, the V gene TRBV7-9; 11 bases are shared with TRBD2. CDR1 is SEHNR, CDR2 FQNEAQ, per germline (reference sequence). The CDR3 runs 15 residues. V lost 1 base to trimming and J lost 5 bases; unmatched junction nucleotides: 1. In nucleotides, the CDR3 is TGTGCCAGCAGCTTAGAACTAGCGGGAGACAATGAGCAGTTCTTC. It specifies CASSLELAGDNEQFF. The full variable domain, its missing parts supplied by reference TRBV7-9 and TRBJ2-1, is DTGVSQNPRHKITKRGQNVTFRCDPISEHNRLYWYRQTLGQGPEFLTYFQNEAQLEKSRLLSDRFSAERPKGSFSTLEIQRTEQGDSAMYLCASSLELAGDNEQFFGPGTRLTVL.

The chain carries TRBV5-1 and TRBJ1-2; tentatively, D is TRBD1 (5 bases). V was shortened by 4 bases and J by 2 bases, with 12 bases between the two germline ends. Germline assignment: CDR1 SGHRS and CDR2 YFSETQ. The length of the CDR3 is 14 residues. CDR3 region: CASSTGHLNYGYTF. The DNA of the CDR3 is TGCGCCAGCAGCACCGGACACCTCAACTATGGCTACACCTTC.

This chain joins TRBV29-1 and TRBJ1-3; TRBD1 is a possible D gene (6 bases). The germline CDR1 and CDR2 sequences are SQVTM and ANQGSEA. There are 14 residues in the CDR3. The V and J ends lost 7 bases and 0 bases respectively, with 13 bases between them. In nucleotides, the CDR3 is TGCAGCGCTCTTCGGGACAACTCTGGAAACACCATATATTTT. It codes for CSALRDNSGNTIYF. Together with reference TRBV29-1 and TRBJ1-3, the CDR3 gives the full variable domain: SAVISQKPSRDICQRGTSLTIQCQVDSQVTMMFWYRQQPGQSLTLIATANQGSEATYESGFVIDKFPISRPNLTFSTLTVSNMSPEDSSIYLCSALRDNSGNTIYFGEGSWLTVV.

The J gene is TRBJ2-5, the V gene TRBV19; D is perhaps TRBD2 (5 bases). Trimming took off 2 bases at V and 3 bases at J, with 7 bases between the two ends. The V gene's germline CDR1 is LNHDA and CDR2 SQIVND (reference sequence). The CDR3 is made up of 13 amino acids. CDR3 nucleotides: TGTGCCAGTAGTATAAGCGGTAAAGAGACCCAGTACTTC. Translation: CASSISGKETQYF.

The chain recombines TRBV7-9 with TRBJ2-1; D is possibly TRBD2 (6 bases). Germline V lookup: CDR1 SEHNR, CDR2 FQNEAQ (reference sequence). This CDR3 region has 13 residues. V was shortened by 7 bases and J by 5 bases, with 12 bases between the two germline ends. DNA for the CDR3: TGTGCCAGCAACAGACTAGAAGACAATGAGCAGTTCTTC. It encodes CASNRLEDNEQFF.

Here the CDR3 reads CASSSDRAKNIQYF. CDR3 sequence (DNA): TGCGCCAGCAGCTCGGACAGGGCCAAAAACATTCAGTACTTC. This chain joins TRBV5-1 and TRBJ2-4; 7 bases are a match to TRBD1. The CDR3 loop spans 14 amino acids. V trimming: 3 bases; J trimming: 1 base; junction bases outside the gene matches: 1. Germline CDR1 reads SGHRS; CDR2 reads YFSETQ.

V gene TRBV28 combines with J gene TRBJ1-2; the D is unclear. The length of the CDR3 is 11 residues. Germline lookup yields CDR1 MDHEN and CDR2 SYDVKM. The germline V and J ends were trimmed by 4 bases and 6 bases, with 6 bases remaining between them. The CDR3 bases are TGTGCCAGCAGTTCCTTCCATGGCTACACCTTC. Its protein is CASSSFHGYTF.

The chain has TRBV7-9 and TRBJ1-6; a possible D gene is TRBD1 (5 bases). V was clipped by 5 bases and J by 5 bases, with 13 bases between them. Germline CDR1 SEHNR, CDR2 FQNEAQ (reference sequence). This CDR3 is built from 15 residues. The CDR3 reads CASSQQGRDNSPLHF. CDR3 bases: TGTGCCAGCAGCCAGCAGGGTCGGGATAATTCACCCCTCCACTTT.

As DNA, the CDR3 is TGTGCCAGCAGTGAACGGGACAGCTCCTACAATGAGCAGTTCTTC. This gives the protein CASSERDSSYNEQFF. The J gene is TRBJ2-1, the V gene TRBV6-1; 7 bases fit TRBD1. Trimming took 2 bases from V and 0 from J; bases not matched to a gene: 1. The CDR3 is 15 residues long. Germline V gene sequence: CDR1 MNHNS, CDR2 SASEGT.

This rearrangement joins TRBV28 to TRBJ1-3; 10 bases are a match to TRBD1. With the DNA end fitting TRBJ2-2 better, the J assignment may be wrong. The CDR3 has 18 amino acids. Per germline, CDR1 MDHEN and CDR2 SYDVKM. The CDR3 protein is CASSLSGTGVPNTGELFF. The CDR3 DNA reads as TGTGCCAGCAGTTTATCCGGGACAGGGGTGCCGAACACCGGGGAGCTGTTTTTT.

The chain employs TRBV5-5 and TRBJ2-3; D is perhaps TRBD1 (5 bases). CDR1 and CDR2 from the germline V gene are SGHKS and YYEKEE (reference sequence). V dropped 4 bases and J dropped 0 bases, with 12 bases sitting between them. The CDR3 has 15 amino acids. The DNA of the CDR3 is TGTGCCAGCAGCCGACAGAAAACTAGCACAGATACGCAGTATTTT. This gives the protein CASSRQKTSTDTQYF.

About this clone: The sample carries other DNA sequences with the same CDR3. The chain recombines TRBV9 with TRBJ2-2; 10 bases match TRBD2. The CDR3 contains 17 residues. CDR1 and CDR2 (germline): SGDLS, YYNGEE. V was pared by 0 bases and J by 4 bases, with 6 bases of the junction left unmatched. The CDR3: CASSVGEGLARTGELFF. CDR3 DNA: TGTGCCAGCAGCGTAGGGGAGGGACTAGCGCGCACCGGGGAGCTGTTTTTT. Together with reference TRBV9 and TRBJ2-2, the CDR3 gives the full variable domain: DSGVTQTPKHLITATGQRVTLRCSPRSGDLSVYWYQQSLDQGLQFLIQYYNGEERAKGNILERFSAQQFPDLHSELNLSSLELGDSALYFCASSVGEGLARTGELFFGEGSRLTVL.

This chain uses TRBV2 with TRBJ2-1; no firm D call. Germline-derived CDR1 and CDR2 are SNHLY and FYNNEI. CDR3 size: 13 residues. V lost 2 bases, J lost 7 bases, and 9 bases lay in between. This CDR3 is CASSEQVANEQFF. The CDR3, as DNA: TGTGCCAGCAGTGAACAGGTGGCGAATGAGCAGTTCTTC.

The CDR3 nucleotides are TGTGCCATCAGTGAGTCAGGGGTTTCGGACTATGGCTACACCTTC. It yields the protein CAISESGVSDYGYTF. The chain joins TRBV10-3 to TRBJ1-2; D might be TRBD1 (5 bases). V was pared by 0 bases and J by 3 bases, with 11 bases between. CDR1 is ENHRY, CDR2 SYGVKD, per germline. CDR3 length equals 15 residues.

The J gene is TRBJ2-3, the V gene TRBV28; TRBD2 matches 13 bases. Germline V gene sequence: CDR1 MDHEN, CDR2 SYDVKM. CDR3 length: 17 amino acids. V dropped 6 bases and J dropped 5; count of bases not matched to a gene: 11. CDR3 region: CASSPIGLAGEGDTQYF. The CDR3 region has the DNA TGTGCCAGCAGCCCTATAGGACTAGCGGGAGAAGGAGATACGCAGTATTTT.

The chain recombines TRBV2 with TRBJ2-7; 7 nucleotides match TRBD1. The CDR3 has 14 amino acids. Germline CDR1 is SNHLY and CDR2 is FYNNEI. The V and J ends lost 6 bases and 0 bases, in that order; junction bases with no gene match: 5. The CDR3 region has the DNA TGTGCCAGCAGGAACACAGGGGACTCCTACGAGCAGTACTTC. It is translated as CASRNTGDSYEQYF.

The rearrangement links TRBV27 to TRBJ2-2, with D possibly being TRBD2 (6 bases). The CDR3 totals 15 residues. V lost 2 bases to trimming and J lost 1 base, with 8 bases between them. Germline loops: CDR1 MNHEY, CDR2 SMNVEV (reference sequence). CDR3: CASSLRRENTGELFF. CDR3 bases: TGTGCCAGCAGTTTAAGGCGGGAGAACACCGGGGAGCTGTTTTTT.

The rearrangement uses TRBV27 and TRBJ2-1; TRBD2 aligns across 7 bases. Germline-derived CDR1 and CDR2 are MNHEY and SMNVEV (reference sequence). The V segment lost 5 bases and the J segment 9 bases; nucleotides outside the gene matches: 7. The CDR3 length is 13 residues. The CDR3 reads CASSRGVQVEQFF. The CDR3, as DNA: TGTGCCAGCAGTCGGGGGGTCCAGGTTGAGCAGTTCTTC.

V and J are TRBV19 and TRBJ1-1, with D possibly being TRBD1 (5 bases). V was clipped by 5 bases and J by 2 bases, with 9 bases between them. Germline-derived CDR1 and CDR2 are LNHDA and SQIVND (reference sequence). This CDR3 has 13 residues. The CDR3, as DNA: TGTGCCAGTAGTTTTCAGGGTAACACTGAAGCTTTCTTT. Translating gives CASSFQGNTEAFF.

This sequence joins TRBV30 and TRBJ2-3, with 11 nucleotides matching TRBD2. The germline gives CDR1 GTSNPN, CDR2 SVGIG (reference sequence). The CDR3 is made up of 14 amino acids. V shed 7 bases and J 3 bases; nucleotides not matched to a gene: 6. The CDR3 sequence: CAYLTSGSTDTQYF. In DNA form, the CDR3 reads TGTGCCTACCTAACTAGCGGGAGTACAGATACGCAGTATTTT.

V usage is TRBV10-3 and J usage is TRBJ2-7; 10 bases line up with TRBD2. This CDR3 has 15 amino acids. V was clipped by 0 bases and J by 3 bases; unmatched bases: 2. CDR1 and CDR2 (germline): ENHRY, SYGVKD. The CDR3 DNA reads TGTGCCATCAGTGAGTCTCTAGCGGGAGTCTACGAGCAGTACTTC. This codes for CAISESLAGVYEQYF.

The chain carries TRBV29-1 and TRBJ2-5; the D gene is possibly TRBD2 (6 bases). Germline-derived CDR1 and CDR2 are SQVTM and ANQGSEA. The V end was cut by 7 bases, the J end by 1 base, with 25 bases between. The CDR3 sequence is 17 residues long. Here the CDR3 DNA reads TGCAGCGGGGACTTTGACCGGCCACCCTACCTCCAAGAGACCCAGTACTTC. The encoded protein is CSGDFDRPPYLQETQYF.